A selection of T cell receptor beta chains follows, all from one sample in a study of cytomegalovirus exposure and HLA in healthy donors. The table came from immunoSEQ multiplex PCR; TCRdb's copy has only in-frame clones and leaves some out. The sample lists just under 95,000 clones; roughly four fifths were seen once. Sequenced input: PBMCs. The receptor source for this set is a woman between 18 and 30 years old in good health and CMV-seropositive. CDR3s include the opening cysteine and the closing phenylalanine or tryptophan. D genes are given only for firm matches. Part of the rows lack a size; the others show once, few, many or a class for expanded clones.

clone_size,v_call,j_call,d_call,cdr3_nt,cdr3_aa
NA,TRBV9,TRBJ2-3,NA,TGTGCCAGCAGCGTATCCCCGGACTTGTCACCAGGCACAGATACGCAGTATTTT,CASSVSPDLSPGTDTQYF
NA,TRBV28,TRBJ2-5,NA,TGTGCCAGCAGTTTCCGGGGAATGGGGGAGACCCAGTACTTC,CASSFRGMGETQYF
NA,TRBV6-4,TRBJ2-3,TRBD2,TGTGCCAGCAGTGACTCGCCGGGGGGGTTAGATACGCAGTATTTT,CASSDSPGGLDTQYF
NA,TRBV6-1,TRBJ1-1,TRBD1,TGTGCCAGCAGTTATGGGGACAGATTGGAAGCTTTCTTT,CASSYGDRLEAFF
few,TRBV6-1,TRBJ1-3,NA,TGTGCCAGCAGGGGAGGATACTCTGGAAACACCATATATTTT,CASRGGYSGNTIYF
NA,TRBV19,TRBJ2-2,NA,TGTGCCAGTAGTATAGGGAGCACCGGGGAGCTGTTTTTT,CASSIGSTGELFF
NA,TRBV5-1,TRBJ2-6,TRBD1,TGCGCCAGCAGGTATGGACAGGGGGTTTGGTTCTCTGGGGCCAACGTCCTGACTTTC,CASRYGQGVWFSGANVLTF
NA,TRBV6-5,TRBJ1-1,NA,TGTGCCAGCAGTTTAAACGGGGAGGCGAACACTGAAGCTTTCTTT,CASSLNGEANTEAFF
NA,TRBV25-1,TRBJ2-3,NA,TGTGCCAGCAGTCCAGGGCCAGAAAAAAATACGCAGTATTTT,CASSPGPEKNTQYF
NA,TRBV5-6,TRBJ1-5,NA,TGTGCCAGCAGCTTTAACGGACAAAATAGCAATCAGCCCCAGCATTTT,CASSFNGQNSNQPQHF
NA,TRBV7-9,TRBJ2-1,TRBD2,TGTGCCAGCAGCTTCCCGCTAGCGGGAGGGTCCAATGAGCAGTTCTTC,CASSFPLAGGSNEQFF
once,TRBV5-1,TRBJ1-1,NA,TGCGCCAGCAGCGTAACCCGGGGGGGAGCTGAGGCTTTCTTT,CASSVTRGGAEAFF
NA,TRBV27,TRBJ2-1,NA,TGTGCCAGCAGTTTTGCGGGGATATCCTACAATGAGCAGTTCTTC,CASSFAGISYNEQFF
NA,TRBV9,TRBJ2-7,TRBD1,TGTGCCAGCAGCGTAAACCCCGGGACAGAGATTTACGAGCAGTACTTC,CASSVNPGTEIYEQYF
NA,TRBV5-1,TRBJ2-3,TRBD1,TGCGCCAGCAGCCCGGGACAGGCCCCTAGCACAGATACGCAGTATTTT,CASSPGQAPSTDTQYF
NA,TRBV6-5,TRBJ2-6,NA,TGTGCCAGCAGCCTGTCTGGGGCCAACGTCCTGACTTTC,CASSLSGANVLTF
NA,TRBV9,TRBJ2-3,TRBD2,TGTGCCAGCAGCGTGAGCGGGCTAGCGGGGACGGATACGCAGTATTTT,CASSVSGLAGTDTQYF
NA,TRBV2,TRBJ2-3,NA,TGTGCCAGCAGTGAAGCGGGGGGGCCTCCCGGGCAGTATTTT,CASSEAGGPPGQYF
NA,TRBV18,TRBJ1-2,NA,TGTGCCAGCTCACCGACTGAGTATGGCTACACCTTC,CASSPTEYGYTF